Presented here are 7 T cell receptor beta chains from one specimen sequenced in a study of response to subunit inactivated influenza vaccine. TCRdb re-derived calls from the RT-PCR reads in MiXCR, one entry per CDR3 protein. Here the sample spans more than 250,000 distinct CDR3 sequences, 21% being singletons. Sequenced here: PBMCs from blood, sampled about 20 months after vaccination. These receptors all come from a man between 50 and 69 years old who received an inactivated influenza vaccine.

This clonotype has just a few counts. V usage is TRBV20-1 and J usage is TRBJ2-2, with TRBD2 identical over 15 bases. Germline loops: CDR1 DFQATT, CDR2 SNEGSKA (reference sequence). The length of the CDR3 is 19 residues. V was pared by 1 base and J by 3 bases, with 9 bases of the junction left unmatched. In nucleotides, the CDR3 is TGCAGTGCTAGAGCCGCTCCCGGGACTAGCGGGGGGTACACCGGGGAGCTGTTTTTT. Protein sequence: CSARAAPGTSGGYTGELFF.

This chain connects TRBV6-2 or TRBV6-3 to TRBJ2-2; maybe TRBD1 (6 bases). Germline V CDR1 and CDR2: MNHEY, SVGEGT. The CDR3 has 17 residues. Deletions cut 6 bases from V and 2 bases from J, with 19 bases between. In DNA, the CDR3 is TGTGCCAGCAGACCTCCGGGACACACCCTTAACACCGGGGAGCTGTTTTTT. It yields the protein CASRPPGHTLNTGELFF.

The chain has TRBV20-1 and TRBJ2-2; 7 nucleotides match TRBD1. The CDR3 spans 15 residues. With 0 bases clipped from V and 5 bases from J, the junction kept 6 bases outside the gene matches. Germline V CDR1 and CDR2: DFQATT, SNEGSKA (reference sequence). The CDR3 region has the DNA TGCAGTGCTAGAGATCGGGGCAGGGGGACCGGGGAGCTGTTTTTT. It specifies CSARDRGRGTGELFF.

This clonotype turned up a few times. The genes are TRBV20-1 and TRBJ2-7, with 12 positions matching TRBD1. Trimming took 0 bases from V and 2 from J; bases not matched to a gene: 11. The CDR3 has 18 residues. Germline CDR1 reads DFQATT; CDR2 reads SNEGSKA (reference sequence). This CDR3 reads CSARDRDRGPIPAYEQYF. In nucleotides, the CDR3 is TGCAGTGCTAGAGACCGGGACAGGGGGCCCATCCCCGCCTACGAGCAGTACTTC.

The V and J genes are TRBV5-1 and TRBJ1-2; possibly TRBD1 for D (5 bases). With 3 bases removed from V and 4 bases from J, the gap between germline ends came to 19 bases. The CDR3 has 16 amino acids. Germline CDR1 is SGHRS and CDR2 is YFSETQ. CDR3 in DNA: TGCGCCAGCAGCTGGGGCATTGAGAGACAAGTCTATGGCTACACCTTC. Protein sequence: CASSWGIERQVYGYTF.

The chain links TRBV3-1 to TRBJ2-1; 7 bases line up with TRBD2. The junction had 7 bases not matched to a gene; V was cut back by 6 bases and J by 8 bases. Germline CDR1 is LGHDT and CDR2 is YNNKEL (reference sequence). This CDR3 comprises 13 residues. CDR3 residues: CASRHTSAHEQFF. The DNA of the CDR3 is TGTGCCAGCAGACATACTAGCGCCCATGAGCAGTTCTTC.

In its sample, this clonotype was seen a few times. V usage is TRBV4-2 and J usage is TRBJ1-1, with D unclear. Germline CDR1 and CDR2: LGHNA and YNFKEQ. The CDR3 loop spans 15 amino acids. The V gene lost 0 bases and the J gene lost 0 bases, with 8 bases spanning the gap. The CDR3 sequence is CASSQEPTLNTEAFF. The DNA for the CDR3 is TGTGCCAGCAGCCAAGAGCCCACCTTGAACACTGAAGCTTTCTTT.